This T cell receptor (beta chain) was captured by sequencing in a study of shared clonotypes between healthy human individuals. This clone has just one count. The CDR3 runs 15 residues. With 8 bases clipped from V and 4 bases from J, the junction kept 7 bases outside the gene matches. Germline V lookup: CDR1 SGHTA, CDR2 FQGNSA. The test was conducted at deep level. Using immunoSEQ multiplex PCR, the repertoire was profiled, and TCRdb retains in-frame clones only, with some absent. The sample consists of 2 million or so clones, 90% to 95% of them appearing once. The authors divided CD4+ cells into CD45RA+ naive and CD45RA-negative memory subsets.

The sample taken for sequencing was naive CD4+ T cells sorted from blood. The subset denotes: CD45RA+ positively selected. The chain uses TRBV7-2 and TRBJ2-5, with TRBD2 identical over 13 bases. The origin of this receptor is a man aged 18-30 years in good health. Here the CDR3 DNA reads TGTGCCAGCTCCCAGGGACTAGCGGGACTAGAGACCCAGTACTTC. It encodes CASSQGLAGLETQYF.